Listed below are T cell receptor beta chains from one sample, sequenced in a study of post-analysis software for immune sequencing data. TCRdb re-analysed the PCR reads in MiXCR, keeping a single row per CDR3 protein. The data hold 700,000 to 900,000 distinct CDR3 sequences, with approximately 44% observed a single time. Input material: blood. Every receptor here comes from a girl between 5 and 17 years old with multiple sclerosis. The CDR3 runs from the conserved cysteine through the conserved F or W. A D gene is named only where the DNA matches it firmly. A row's size may be missing; if present it is once, few, many or a size class.

TRBJ2-7	few	TRBV6-6	.	CASSVRTVTPLEQYF	TGTGCCAGCAGTGTTCGGACCGTAACTCCTCTCGAGCAGTACTTC
TRBJ2-1	.	TRBV7-3	.	CASSLMEAPKNEQFF	TGTGCCAGCAGCTTAATGGAGGCCCCTAAGAATGAGCAGTTCTTC
TRBJ2-1	.	TRBV6-1	TRBD2	CATYAAGDYNEQFF	TGTGCCACCTACGCGGCGGGAGACTACAATGAGCAGTTCTTC
TRBJ2-1	.	TRBV6-1	TRBD2	CASRISGRGNEQFF	TGTGCCAGCAGGATTAGCGGGAGGGGTAATGAGCAGTTCTTC
TRBJ1-2	.	TRBV15	.	CAISTENTLDYGYTF	TGTGCCATCTCGACCGAGAATACCTTGGACTATGGCTACACCTTC
TRBJ2-1	.	TRBV27	.	CASSLNRYNEQFF	TGTGCCAGCAGTTTGAACAGATACAATGAGCAGTTCTTC
TRBJ2-1	.	TRBV12-3/TRBV12-4	TRBD2	CASIGGTSGRPFNEQFF	TGTGCCAGCATAGGAGGGACTAGCGGCCGGCCCTTCAATGAGCAGTTCTTC
TRBJ2-3	.	TRBV7-2	.	CASSLFGLPDTQYF	TGTGCCAGCAGCTTATTTGGCCTGCCAGATACGCAGTATTTT
TRBJ2-3	few	TRBV29-1	TRBD1	CSVEKQGTDTQYF	TGCAGCGTTGAAAAACAGGGGACAGATACGCAGTATTTT
TRBJ1-2	few	TRBV29-1	.	CSVGGGTVNYGHTF	.
TRBJ2-3	.	TRBV5-1	.	CASSDGPGFVSGDTQYF	TGCGCCAGCAGCGACGGTCCAGGGTTTGTGAGTGGGGATACGCAGTATTTT
TRBJ2-5	.	TRBV28	TRBD1	CASRQRQGSPETQYF	TGTGCCAGCAGACAGAGACAGGGCAGTCCGGAGACCCAGTACTTC
TRBJ2-7	.	TRBV28	TRBD1	CASSFGAGGFYEQYF	TGTGCCAGCAGTTTCGGGGCAGGGGGATTTTACGAGCAGTACTTC
TRBJ2-7	.	TRBV12-3/TRBV12-4	.	CASTFGASTYEQYF	TGTGCCAGCACCTTTGGGGCTTCAACCTACGAGCAGTACTTC
TRBJ1-5	few	TRBV12-3/TRBV12-4	.	CAIQQSNQPQHF	TGTGCCATACAGCAGTCCAATCAGCCCCAGCATTTT
TRBJ2-1	few	TRBV24-1	TRBD2	CATGGLAASSYNEQFF	TGTGCCACCGGGGGACTAGCGGCCAGCTCCTACAATGAGCAGTTCTTC
TRBJ2-1	.	TRBV6-2/TRBV6-3	TRBD1	CASSYSEQGGYNEQFF	TGTGCCAGCAGTTACTCAGAACAGGGGGGATACAATGAGCAGTTCTTC
TRBJ2-3	few	TRBV7-6	.	CASGQGFDTQYF	TGTGCCAGCGGCCAGGGGTTTGATACGCAGTATTTT
TRBJ2-3	.	TRBV7-2	.	CASSLLASEADTQYF	TGTGCCAGCAGCTTACTGGCTAGCGAGGCAGATACGCAGTATTTT
TRBJ2-5	many	TRBV4-2	.	CASSQDQETQYF	TGTGCCAGCAGCCAAGACCAAGAGACCCAGTACTTC
TRBJ2-3	.	TRBV7-2	.	CASSLGERPQYF	TGTGCCAGCAGCTTAGGGGAGCGCCCGCAGTATTTT
TRBJ2-7	.	TRBV10-3	TRBD1	CAISRDRVTEQYF	TGTGCCATCAGCCGGGACAGGGTTACCGAGCAGTACTTC
TRBJ2-7	few	TRBV5-1	.	CASSSTGGTTSYEQYF	TGCGCCAGCAGCTCCACCGGGGGAACCACCTCCTACGAGCAGTACTTC
TRBJ1-2	few	TRBV12-3/TRBV12-4	.	CASSFGSGTGYTF	TGTGCCAGCAGTTTTGGTTCCGGGACTGGCTACACCTTC
TRBJ2-7	few	TRBV6-2/TRBV6-3	TRBD2	CASRQIPGLAEKVSYEQYF	TGTGCCAGCAGACAGATACCGGGACTAGCTGAAAAAGTATCCTACGAGCAGTACTTC
TRBJ2-2	.	TRBV29-1	.	CSVASHGELFF	TGCAGCGTTGCCTCCCACGGGGAGCTGTTTTTT
TRBJ2-1	.	TRBV7-9	.	CASSFGRPSDEQFF	TGTGCCAGCAGCTTCGGCAGGCCCAGCGACGAGCAGTTCTTC
TRBJ2-7	.	TRBV7-2	TRBD2	CASSRGFASGRYEQYF	TGTGCCAGCAGCCGGGGCTTTGCTAGCGGGAGGTACGAGCAGTACTTC
TRBJ1-2	few	TRBV28	.	CASSFRDYGYTF	TGTGCCAGCAGTTTTAGGGACTATGGCTACACCTTC
TRBJ2-1	many	TRBV29-1	TRBD2	CSVGSGNLRVSYNEQFF	TGCAGCGTTGGTAGCGGGAACCTTCGGGTCTCCTACAATGAGCAGTTCTTC
TRBJ2-5	.	TRBV5-6	.	CASSNTREETQYF	TGTGCCAGCAGCAATACTAGGGAAGAGACCCAGTACTTC
TRBJ2-1	few	TRBV24-1	.	CATNRGVGYNEQFF	TGTGCCACCAATCGCGGTGTGGGATACAATGAGCAGTTCTTC
TRBJ2-5	few	TRBV6-6	.	CASSYTKQGTKETQYF	TGTGCCAGCAGTTACACCAAACAGGGTACTAAAGAGACCCAGTACTTC
TRBJ2-1	.	TRBV24-1	TRBD2	CATSVAGGGYNEQFF	TGTGCCACCAGTGTGGCGGGAGGAGGCTACAATGAGCAGTTCTTC
TRBJ1-1	.	TRBV5-5	.	CASSLYPEVTEAFF	TGTGCCAGCAGCTTGTATCCCGAGGTGACTGAAGCTTTCTTT
TRBJ1-2	few	TRBV12-3/TRBV12-4	TRBD1	CASSRTGRNYGYTF	TGTGCCAGCAGCAGGACAGGGCGGAACTATGGCTACACCTTC
TRBJ2-3	once	TRBV27	TRBD2	CASSPRTSGNWFTQYF	TGTGCCAGCAGCCCTCGGACTAGCGGGAATTGGTTTACGCAGTATTTT
TRBJ2-1	.	TRBV5-1	TRBD2	CASSFAGGDYNEQFF	TGCGCCAGCAGCTTCGCGGGAGGTGACTACAATGAGCAGTTCTTC
TRBJ1-1	.	TRBV12-3/TRBV12-4	TRBD1	CASSSSDRGGGAFF	TGTGCCAGCAGTTCCTCGGACAGGGGCGGCGGAGCTTTCTTT
TRBJ2-7	.	TRBV12-3/TRBV12-4	TRBD2	CASSELAGAHYEQYF	TGTGCCAGCAGTGAGTTAGCGGGAGCTCACTACGAGCAGTACTTC
TRBJ1-5	once	TRBV7-9	.	CASSRGGAGHQPQHF	TGTGCCAGCAGCCGCGGGGGCGCAGGGCATCAGCCCCAGCATTTT
TRBJ1-2	.	TRBV20-1	.	CSARDRAQGHPHYTF	TGCAGTGCTAGAGATCGGGCCCAGGGCCACCCTCACTACACCTTC
TRBJ2-7	.	TRBV11-2	.	CASSLDQDYLREQYF	TGTGCCAGCAGCTTAGATCAGGACTACCTCCGCGAGCAGTACTTC
TRBJ1-2	few	TRBV7-9	.	CASGPGQNYGYTF	TGTGCCAGCGGGCCGGGGCAAAACTATGGCTACACCTTC
TRBJ2-7	.	TRBV6-1	.	CASSDLGSEQYF	TGTGCCAGCAGTGATTTAGGGTCCGAGCAGTACTTC
TRBJ1-2	few	TRBV29-1	.	CSVGGMGGAMGYTF	TGCAGCGTTGGGGGAATGGGGGGCGCGATGGGCTACACCTTC
TRBJ2-1	.	TRBV29-1	.	CSTSYNEQFF	TGCAGCACTTCCTACAATGAGCAGTTCTTC